Below are 28 T cell receptor beta chains sequenced from a single sample in a study of T cell responses to AZD1222 COVID-19 vaccine. Sequencing used immunoSEQ multiplex PCR; TCRdb keeps in-frame clones, though not all of them. This repertoire shows more than 110,000 clones, approximately 90% found once; its top ten account for about 3.8%. Sequences were derived from peripheral blood, sampled on day 0 of AZD1222 vaccination. These receptors all come from an adult in good health.

Turning to this clone: Sequence at one end of the junction differs from germline and may be a read error. The V and J genes are TRBV6-1 and TRBJ2-7; D unresolved. The CDR3 is 11 amino acids. Per the germline V gene, CDR1 is MNHNS and CDR2 is SASEGT. The CDR3 protein is CASSEEVRLHF. The DNA of the CDR3 is TGTGCCAGCAGTGAAGAGGTTCGGCTGCACTTC.

This chain uses TRBV5-4 with TRBJ2-1; 12 bases map to TRBD2. This CDR3 region has 15 residues. CDR1 SGHNT and CDR2 YYREEE come from the germline V gene (reference sequence). J lost 5 bases, V lost 3 bases, and 3 bases had no gene match. CDR3 sequence: CASSWTSGNNNEQFF. The CDR3 nucleotides are TGTGCCAGCAGCTGGACTAGCGGGAACAACAATGAGCAGTTCTTC.

The chain joins TRBV10-1 to TRBJ2-1; a weak D match, TRBD1 (5 bases). The germline gives CDR1 WNHNN, CDR2 SYGVQD (reference sequence). This CDR3 is 18 amino acids long. Trimming left V 0 bases short and J 2 bases short, with 17 bases between. This chain's CDR3 is CASSESGGRVIPYNEQFF. DNA of the CDR3: TGCGCCAGCAGTGAGTCAGGCGGCAGGGTGATTCCCTACAATGAGCAGTTCTTC.

The genes are TRBV4-3 and TRBJ2-7, with a tentative D call TRBD2 (5 bases). CDR1 and CDR2 from the germline V gene are LGHNA and YSLEER. The CDR3 covers 16 residues. The V end was cut by 0 bases, the J end by 4 bases, with 16 bases between. CDR3 in amino acids: CASSQERVEGNYEQYF. The CDR3, as DNA: TGCGCCAGCAGCCAAGAAAGGGTAGAGGGTAATTACGAGCAGTACTTC.

The chain uses TRBV7-8 and TRBJ2-7; D uncertain. With 6 bases removed from V and 5 bases from J, the gap between germline ends came to 20 bases. The CDR3 length is 15 residues. From germline, CDR1 is SGHVS and CDR2 FQNEAQ. In nucleotides, the CDR3 is TGTGCCAGCAGTCCAAAAGGTCGGCCAGGCAACGAGCAGTACTTC. It is translated as CASSPKGRPGNEQYF.

The chain carries TRBV30 and TRBJ1-1, with D unclear. This CDR3 has 14 amino acids. CDR1 GTSNPN and CDR2 SVGIG come from the germline V gene (reference sequence). V shed 1 base and J shed 1 base, with 10 bases lying between them. In DNA, the CDR3 is TGTGCCTGGAGTGCCCGGGTGCCGAACACTGAAGCTTTCTTT. It specifies CAWSARVPNTEAFF.

This clone has only a few counts. CDR3 amino acids: CASSPGTTAYNEQFF. The CDR3 region has the DNA TGCGCCAGCAGCCCCGGGACTACCGCCTACAATGAGCAGTTCTTC. The chain joins TRBV4-3 to TRBJ2-1, with 7 nucleotides matching TRBD2. The germline V gene has CDR1 LGHNA and CDR2 YSLEER. CDR3 size: 15 residues. V was clipped by 4 bases and J by 2 bases; unmatched bases: 5.

This rearrangement joins TRBV14 to TRBJ2-6; TRBD1 aligns across 7 bases. J gave up 1 base and V 4 bases, and 10 bases lay outside the gene matches. This CDR3 comprises 18 residues. The V gene's germline CDR1 is SGHDN and CDR2 FVKESK. Here the CDR3 DNA reads TGTGCCAGCAGCCTCCCGACAGGGACCCCTTCTGGGGCCAACGTCCTGACTTTC. The encoded protein is CASSLPTGTPSGANVLTF.

The chain uses TRBV5-1 and TRBJ1-1; no definite D call. Germline lookup yields CDR1 SGHRS and CDR2 YFSETQ. The CDR3 length is 11 residues. Deletions cut 4 bases from V and 5 bases from J, with 6 bases between. In DNA, the CDR3 is TGCGCCAGCAGCCCCGGAACTGAAGCTTTCTTT. The encoded protein is CASSPGTEAFF. The full variable domain, with the rest looked up from reference TRBV5-1 and TRBJ1-1, is KAGVTQTPRYLIKTRGQQVTLSCSPISGHRSVSWYQQTPGQGLQFLFEYFSETQRNKGNFPGRFSGRQFSNSRSEMNVSTLELGDSALYLCASSPGTEAFFGQGTRLTVV.

V usage is TRBV3-1 (or the pseudogene TRBV3-2) and J usage is TRBJ1-5; D unclear. The CDR3 consists of 15 residues. Germline V gives CDR1 LGHDT, CDR2 YNNKEL (reference sequence). Trimming removed 2 bases at V and 2 bases at J, with 10 bases between. CDR3 bases: TGTGCCAGCAGCCAACGCCTGACCGGCAATCAGCCCCAGCATTTT. Translated: CASSQRLTGNQPQHF.

This clone was seen only once. The rearrangement uses TRBV5-4 and TRBJ1-4, with TRBD1 as a possible D gene (5 bases). Germline loops: CDR1 SGHNT, CDR2 YYREEE (reference sequence). The CDR3 is made up of 14 amino acids. Trimming shortened V by 4 bases and J by 8 bases, and 15 bases separated the two germline ends. DNA for the CDR3: TGTGCCAGCAGCGTCGGGGGACTCGGAGAAAAACTGTTTTTT. Translation gives CASSVGGLGEKLFF.

The J gene is TRBJ1-6, the V gene TRBV19, with 9 bases identical to TRBD1. The CDR3 extends over 18 amino acids. CDR1 is LNHDA, CDR2 SQIVND, per germline (reference sequence). The V segment lost 3 bases and the J segment 0 bases; nucleotides outside the gene matches: 6. CDR3 amino acids: CASSILTGGSSYNSPLHF. The CDR3 DNA follows: TGTGCCAGTAGTATCCTAACAGGGGGCAGCTCCTATAATTCACCCCTCCACTTT. The full variable domain, in which reference TRBV19 and TRBJ1-6 provide the parts outside the CDR3, is DGGITQSPKYLFRKEGQNVTLSCEQNLNHDAMYWYRQDPGQGLRLIYYSQIVNDFQKGDIAEGYSVSREKKESFPLTVTSAQKNPTAFYLCASSILTGGSSYNSPLHFGNGTRLTVT.

The chain recombines TRBV3-1 (or the pseudogene TRBV3-2) with TRBJ2-2; D tentatively fits TRBD1 or TRBD2 (5 bases each). Germline-derived CDR1 and CDR2 are LGHDT and YNNKEL (reference sequence). The CDR3 is 16 amino acids. V was clipped by 4 bases and J by 1 base, with 13 bases between them. Here the CDR3 DNA reads TGTGCCAGCAGCCCCTCGGGACGGAGGAACACCGGGGAGCTGTTTTTT. It yields the protein CASSPSGRRNTGELFF.

This sequence joins TRBV4-1 and TRBJ2-7, with unresolved D. Germline V gene sequence: CDR1 MGHRA, CDR2 YSYEKL. Trimming shortened V by 3 bases and J by 6 bases, and 15 bases separated the two germline ends. The CDR3 loop spans 14 amino acids. In DNA, the CDR3 is TGCGCCAGCAGCCAGAATTTGGGCTTACCCGAGCAGTACTTC. This gives the protein CASSQNLGLPEQYF.

V usage is TRBV28 and J usage is TRBJ1-5; unclear D gene. CDR3 length: 14 residues. CDR1 MDHEN and CDR2 SYDVKM come from the germline V gene. Deletions cut 6 bases from V and 0 bases from J, with 9 bases between. The CDR3 DNA sequence: TGTGCCAGCAGCGCTTTTCATAGCAATCAGCCCCAGCATTTT. Protein sequence: CASSAFHSNQPQHF.

V is TRBV9 and J is TRBJ2-1; the D is unclear. V was pared by 3 bases and J by 13 bases, with 17 bases between. The germline CDR1 and CDR2 sequences are SGDLS and YYNGEE. This CDR3 has 13 residues. As DNA, the CDR3 is TGTGCCAGCAGCGCCGACGTGGTGCCCCCACAGTTCTTC. This sequence encodes CASSADVVPPQFF. The whole variable domain, remainder taken from reference TRBV9 and TRBJ2-1, is DSGVTQTPKHLITATGQRVTLRCSPRSGDLSVYWYQQSLDQGLQFLIQYYNGEERAKGNILERFSAQQFPDLHSELNLSSLELGDSALYFCASSADVVPPQFFGPGTRLTVL.

The V call is TRBV28, the J call TRBJ2-1, with TRBD2 identical over 16 bases. CDR3 length: 18 amino acids. Germline values: CDR1 MDHEN, CDR2 SYDVKM. With 8 bases clipped from V and 12 bases from J, the junction kept 19 bases outside the gene matches. The CDR3 DNA reads TGTGCCAGCGTTTTATCCTTCGCCGGGACTAGCGGGAGGGGGCGGCAGTTCTTC. Its protein is CASVLSFAGTSGRGRQFF.

V gene TRBV27 combines with J gene TRBJ2-5; TRBD2 matches 11 bases. Germline loops: CDR1 MNHEY, CDR2 SMNVEV (reference sequence). J gave up 5 bases and V 2 bases, and 16 bases lay outside the gene matches. CDR3 length: 19 residues. The CDR3 loop reads CASSLRPQGSGRAVETQYF. As DNA, the CDR3 is TGTGCCAGCAGTTTAAGGCCCCAGGGTAGCGGGAGGGCGGTGGAGACCCAGTACTTC.

The gene calls are TRBV27 and TRBJ1-1, with 8 positions matching TRBD1. The length of the CDR3 is 14 residues. CDR1 is MNHEY and CDR2 is SMNVEV in the germline V gene (reference sequence). V was clipped by 3 bases and J by 4 bases; unmatched bases: 4. CDR3 nucleotides: TGTGCCAGCAGTTTCAGGGGGCTGGGCACTGAAGCTTTCTTT. It translates to CASSFRGLGTEAFF.

This chain joins TRBV19 and TRBJ1-4; D not resolved. Trimming stripped 6 bases from V and 5 bases from J, with 13 bases between. Germline V gene sequence: CDR1 LNHDA, CDR2 SQIVND (reference sequence). The CDR3 is 14 residues long. The CDR3 DNA follows: TGTGCCAGTAGGGCCGGCCGGGGAAATGAAAAACTGTTTTTT. Residues: CASRAGRGNEKLFF.

This chain uses TRBV19 with TRBJ2-3; TRBD2 matches 9 bases. The J segment lost 3 bases and the V segment lost 1 base, leaving 2 bases of the junction unmatched. Germline V gene lookup returns CDR1 LNHDA and CDR2 SQIVND (reference sequence). The CDR3 runs to 15 residues. The CDR3 sequence is CASSIVAGVTDTQYF. The CDR3 coding sequence is TGTGCCAGTAGTATAGTAGCGGGAGTAACAGATACGCAGTATTTT.

This rearrangement joins TRBV10-1 to TRBJ2-1, with D unresolved. Trimming shortened V by 4 bases and J by 6 bases, and 13 bases separated the two germline ends. The CDR3 length is 14 residues. Per germline, CDR1 WNHNN and CDR2 SYGVQD (reference sequence). DNA of the CDR3: TGCGCCAGCAGTGGGTCGACGGAAGGCAATGAGCAGTTCTTC. Translating it yields CASSGSTEGNEQFF.

The chain combines TRBV7-2 with TRBJ2-3; perhaps TRBD2 as D (5 bases). Trimming left V 5 bases short and J 7 bases short, with 13 bases between. Germline V gives CDR1 SGHTA, CDR2 FQGNSA. The CDR3 extends over 13 amino acids. The CDR3 is CASSRRGLNTQYF. The CDR3 DNA reads TGTGCCAGCAGCCGACGGGGTCTAAATACGCAGTATTTT.

This chain joins TRBV6-6 and TRBJ1-5; D remains unclear. The CDR3 spans 15 residues. The germline CDR1 and CDR2 sequences are MNHNY and SVGAGI (reference sequence). Trimming shortened V by 5 bases and J by 0 bases, and 11 bases separated the two germline ends. The CDR3 nucleotides are TGTGCCAGCAGTCCCGACGCCCTTAGCAATCAGCCCCAGCATTTT. Translation: CASSPDALSNQPQHF.

The chain has TRBV5-1 and TRBJ1-5; D possibly corresponds to TRBD1 (6 bases). The V end was cut by 0 bases, the J end by 0 bases, with 13 bases between. CDR1 and CDR2 from the germline V gene are SGHRS and YFSETQ. This CDR3 is built from 17 residues. The CDR3 here is CASSLGAGTHSNQPQHF. The CDR3 region has the DNA TGCGCCAGCAGCTTGGGGGCCGGGACACATAGCAATCAGCCCCAGCATTTT.

CDR3 amino acids: CASSKWGSVGGEKLMWEQYF. In DNA form, the CDR3 reads TGTGCCAGCAGCAAATGGGGTAGCGTGGGTGGGGAAAAACTAATGTGGGAGCAGTACTTC. The chain is built from TRBV21-1 and TRBJ2-7; the table's D gene call, TRBD2, was not cross checked with the DNA. TRBV21-1 is flagged as a pseudogene. The CDR3 is made up of 20 amino acids.

The V call is TRBV27, the J call TRBJ2-7; D might be TRBD1 (6 bases). This CDR3 contains 15 residues. Looked up from germline, CDR1 is MNHEY and CDR2 is SMNVEV (reference sequence). Trimming shortened V by 6 bases and J by 0 bases, and 15 bases separated the two germline ends. The CDR3 nucleotides read TGTGCCAGCAGCATGACAGGTTTGACCTCCTACGAGCAGTACTTC. This encodes CASSMTGLTSYEQYF.

The chain's CDR3 is CASGFVGTYEQYF. In DNA, the CDR3 is TGTGCTAGTGGTTTTGTCGGGACCTACGAGCAGTACTTC. V usage is TRBV12-5 and J usage is TRBJ2-7; possible D gene TRBD2, 5 bases. The V gene's germline CDR1 is LGHNT and CDR2 FRNRAP. The ends were cut back, 3 bases at V and 2 bases at J, with 8 bases in the middle. The CDR3 runs to 13 residues.